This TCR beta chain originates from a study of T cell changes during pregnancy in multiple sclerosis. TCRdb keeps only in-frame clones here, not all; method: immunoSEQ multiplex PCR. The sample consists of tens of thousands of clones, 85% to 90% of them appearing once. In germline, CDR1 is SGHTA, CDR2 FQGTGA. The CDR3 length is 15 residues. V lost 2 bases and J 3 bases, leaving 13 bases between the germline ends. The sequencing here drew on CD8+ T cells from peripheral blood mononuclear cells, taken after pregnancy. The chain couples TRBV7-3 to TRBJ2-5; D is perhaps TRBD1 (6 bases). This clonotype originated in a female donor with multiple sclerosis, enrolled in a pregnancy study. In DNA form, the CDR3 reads TGTGCCAGCAGCTTAGTGCCAGGGGTGGAAGAGACCCAGTACTTC. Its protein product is CASSLVPGVEETQYF.